This T cell receptor beta chain was identified in a study of T cell responses to AZD1222 COVID-19 vaccine. For the study at large: Second doses at about 4 or about 12 weeks were pooled.

The CDR3 is made up of 17 amino acids. The germline gives CDR1 KGHSH, CDR2 LQKENI. Trimming stripped 4 bases from V and 0 bases from J, with 16 bases between. Regarding this clone: No antigen is known for it.

Method: immunoSEQ multiplex PCR; TCRdb's copy keeps in-frame clones and lacks some. The sample yields roughly 120,000 clones, approximately 84% seen once. Findings and limits, study-wide: A mostly white British donor set with more females was recruited, and clonal diversity was possibly underestimated. Repertoire samples came only from after the peak T cell response. Close to half of spike-specific TCRs reportedly recognize unmutated variant regions.

The sequence came from an adult in good health. The rearrangement links TRBV18 to TRBJ2-4; possible D gene TRBD1, 6 bases. The sample here was peripheral blood, taken on day 0 of AZD1222 vaccination. The CDR3 sequence is CASSQAYRELAKNIQYF. CDR3 DNA sequence: TGTGCCAGCTCACAAGCCTACAGGGAACTAGCCAAAAACATTCAGTACTTC.